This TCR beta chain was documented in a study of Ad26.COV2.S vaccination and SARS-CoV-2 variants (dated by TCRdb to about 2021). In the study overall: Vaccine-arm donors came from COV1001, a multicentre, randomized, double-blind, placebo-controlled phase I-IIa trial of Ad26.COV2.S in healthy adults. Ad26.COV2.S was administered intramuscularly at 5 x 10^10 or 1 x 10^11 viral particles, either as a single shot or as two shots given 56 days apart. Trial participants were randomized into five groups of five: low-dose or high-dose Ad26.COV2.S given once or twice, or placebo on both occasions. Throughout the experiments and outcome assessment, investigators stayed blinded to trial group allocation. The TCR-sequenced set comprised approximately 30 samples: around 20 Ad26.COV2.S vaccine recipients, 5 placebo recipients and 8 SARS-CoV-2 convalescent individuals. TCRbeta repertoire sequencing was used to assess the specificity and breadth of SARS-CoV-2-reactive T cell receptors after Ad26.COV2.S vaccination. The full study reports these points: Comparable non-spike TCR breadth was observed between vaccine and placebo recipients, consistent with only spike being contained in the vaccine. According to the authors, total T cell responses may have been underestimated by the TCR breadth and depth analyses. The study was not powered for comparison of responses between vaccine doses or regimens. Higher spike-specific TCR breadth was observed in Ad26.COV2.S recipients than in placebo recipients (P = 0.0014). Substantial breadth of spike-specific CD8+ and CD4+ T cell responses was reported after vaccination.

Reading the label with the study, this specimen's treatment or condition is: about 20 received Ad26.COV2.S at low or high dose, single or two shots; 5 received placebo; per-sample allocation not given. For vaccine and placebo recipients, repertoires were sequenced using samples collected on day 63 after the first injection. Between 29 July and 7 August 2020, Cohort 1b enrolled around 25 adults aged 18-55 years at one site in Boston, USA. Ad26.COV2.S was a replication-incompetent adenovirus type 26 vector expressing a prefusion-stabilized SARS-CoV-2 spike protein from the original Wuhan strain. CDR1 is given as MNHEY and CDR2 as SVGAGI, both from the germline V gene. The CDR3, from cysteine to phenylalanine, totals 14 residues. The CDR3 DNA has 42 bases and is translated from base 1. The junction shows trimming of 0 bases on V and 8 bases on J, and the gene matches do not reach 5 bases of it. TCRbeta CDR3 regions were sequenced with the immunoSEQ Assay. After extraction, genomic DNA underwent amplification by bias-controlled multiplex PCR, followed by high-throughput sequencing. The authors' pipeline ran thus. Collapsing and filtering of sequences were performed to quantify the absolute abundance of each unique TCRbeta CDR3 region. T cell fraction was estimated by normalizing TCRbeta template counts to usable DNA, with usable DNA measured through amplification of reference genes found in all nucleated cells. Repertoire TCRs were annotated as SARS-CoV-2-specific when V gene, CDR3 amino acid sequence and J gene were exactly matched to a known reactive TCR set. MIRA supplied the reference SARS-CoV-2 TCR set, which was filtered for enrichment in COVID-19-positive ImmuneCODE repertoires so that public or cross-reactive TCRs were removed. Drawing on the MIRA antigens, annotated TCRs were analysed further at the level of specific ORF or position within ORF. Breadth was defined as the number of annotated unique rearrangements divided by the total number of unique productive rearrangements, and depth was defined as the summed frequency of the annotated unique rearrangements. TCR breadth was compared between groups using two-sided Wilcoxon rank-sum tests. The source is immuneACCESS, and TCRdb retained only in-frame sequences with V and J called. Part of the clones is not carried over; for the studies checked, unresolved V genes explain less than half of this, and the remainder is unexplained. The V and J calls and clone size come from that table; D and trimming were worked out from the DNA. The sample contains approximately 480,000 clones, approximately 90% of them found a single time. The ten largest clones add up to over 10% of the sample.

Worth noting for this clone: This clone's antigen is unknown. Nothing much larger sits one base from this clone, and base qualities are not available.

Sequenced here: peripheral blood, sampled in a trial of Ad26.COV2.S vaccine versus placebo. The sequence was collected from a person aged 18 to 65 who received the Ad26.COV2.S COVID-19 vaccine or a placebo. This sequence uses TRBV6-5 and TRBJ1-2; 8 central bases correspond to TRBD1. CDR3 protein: CASSYSTGEKGYTF. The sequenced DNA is TGTGCCAGCAGTTACTCGACAGGGGAAAAGGGCTACACCTTC.